Below, 8 T cell receptor beta chains from the same sample are listed, as sequenced in a study of CD8 T cell repertoires and HIV-1 epitope variants. Generated by immunoSEQ multiplex PCR, the TCRdb table keeps only in-frame clones and is missing some. The table includes tens of thousands of clones, roughly four fifths detected once. The specimen was uncultured baseline CD8+ T cells from peripheral blood mononuclear cells (PBMCs). The receptors derive from a male donor with HIV.

The chain uses TRBV5-1 and TRBJ1-1; D is perhaps TRBD1 (6 bases). V lost 6 bases and J 1 base, leaving 19 bases between the germline ends. CDR1 and CDR2 from the germline V gene are SGHRS and YFSETQ. CDR3 length: 16 amino acids. The CDR3 DNA is TGCGCCAGCAAAACACGACCCCAGGGACAGAACACTGAAGCTTTCTTT. It is translated as CASKTRPQGQNTEAFF.

J is TRBJ2-7 and V is TRBV28, with no clear D. V lost 11 bases, J lost 0 bases, and 11 bases lay in between. The germline V gene has CDR1 MDHEN and CDR2 SYDVKM. The CDR3 runs 12 residues. The CDR3 DNA reads TGTGCCTCCCGAGAGACCTCCTACGAGCAGTACTTC. Translating gives CASRETSYEQYF. Full variable domain (rest looked up from reference TRBV28 and TRBJ2-7): DVKVTQSSRYLVKRTGEKVFLECVQDMDHENMFWYRQDPGLGLRLIYFSYDVKMKEKGDIPEGYSVSREKKERFSLILESASTNQTSMYLCASRETSYEQYFGPGTRLTVT.

The chain couples TRBV4-3 to TRBJ1-1, with D possibly being TRBD1 (5 bases). Trimming removed 3 bases from V and 0 bases from J, with 11 bases in between. The germline CDR1 and CDR2 sequences are LGHNA and YSLEER. CDR3 length equals 15 residues. CDR3 amino acids: CASSQVDRMNTEAFF. The CDR3 coding sequence is TGCGCCAGCAGCCAGGTAGACAGAATGAACACTGAAGCTTTCTTT.

This chain uses TRBV7-9 with TRBJ2-7; D is unclear. Germline CDR1 SEHNR, CDR2 FQNEAQ (reference sequence). The CDR3 length is 12 residues. V lost 5 bases, J lost 3 bases, and 8 bases lay in between. This CDR3 reads CASSPRDYEQYF. The CDR3 DNA sequence: TGTGCCAGCAGCCCCCGCGACTACGAGCAGTACTTC.

On this clone itself: The sample contains more than one DNA sequence encoding this CDR3. This CDR3 reads CASSSPGQETQYF. As DNA, the CDR3 is TGTGCCAGCAGCTCCCCAGGGCAAGAGACCCAGTACTTC. The chain carries TRBV5-4 and TRBJ2-5; D perhaps matches TRBD1 (5 bases). This CDR3 contains 13 residues. CDR1 SGHNT and CDR2 YYREEE come from the germline V gene (reference sequence). The V and J ends lost 3 bases and 2 bases respectively, with 8 bases between them.

The chain's CDR3 is CASSLSATGLGGEAFF. For the CDR3, the DNA is TGTGCCAGCAGCTTATCCGCAACAGGGCTCGGGGGTGAAGCTTTCTTT. The J gene is TRBJ1-1, the V gene TRBV7-9, with D perhaps matching TRBD1 (6 bases). The germline V gene encodes CDR1 SEHNR and CDR2 FQNEAQ (reference sequence). The V end was cut by 2 bases, the J end by 7 bases, with 20 bases between. This CDR3 has 16 residues.

The chain links TRBV7-9 to TRBJ2-3; D gene unclear. The CDR3 runs 11 residues. CDR1 is SEHNR and CDR2 is FQNEAQ in the germline V gene (reference sequence). The V end was cut by 7 bases, the J end by 2 bases, with 4 bases between. CDR3 in amino acids: CASTTTDTQYF. Here the CDR3 DNA reads TGTGCCAGCACTACCACAGATACGCAGTATTTT.

The rearrangement joins TRBV6-5 to TRBJ1-2, with D perhaps matching TRBD1 (5 bases). CDR3 length: 14 residues. Trimming shortened V by 5 bases and J by 6 bases, and 16 bases separated the two germline ends. Germline CDR1 MNHEY, CDR2 SVGAGI. CDR3: CASSANEGQDGYTF. Written as DNA, the CDR3 is TGTGCCAGCAGTGCAAACGAGGGGCAGGATGGCTACACCTTC.